The 25 T cell receptor beta chains presented below share a single source sample, sequenced in a study of blood T cell repertoires in COVID-19. Libraries were prepared by immunoSEQ multiplex PCR; TCRdb keeps only in-frame clonotypes and omits some of them. Among 30,000 to 35,000 clones listed, around 85% were seen once. The sequencing input was peripheral blood. The receptors were sampled from a man in his 70s with COVID-19, enrolled during active disease.

The V and J genes are TRBV3-1 (or the pseudogene TRBV3-2) and TRBJ1-4, with D possibly matching TRBD1 (5 bases). Germline lookup yields CDR1 LGHDT and CDR2 YNNKEL (reference sequence). V dropped 0 bases and J dropped 7 bases, with 18 bases sitting between them. This CDR3 has 17 amino acids. The CDR3 loop reads CASSQDRARVAGEKLFF. The CDR3 bases are TGTGCCAGCAGCCAAGATCGAGCCAGGGTGGCCGGTGAAAAACTGTTTTTT.

The chain combines TRBV19 with TRBJ2-7; D unclear. V was clipped by 5 bases and J by 3 bases, with 14 bases between them. The CDR3 is 14 amino acids. From germline, CDR1 is LNHDA and CDR2 SQIVND (reference sequence). The CDR3: CASSVRQFNYEQYF. DNA of the CDR3: TGTGCCAGTAGTGTGCGGCAGTTTAACTACGAGCAGTACTTC.

This clone was recorded a few times. The V and J genes are TRBV7-2 and TRBJ2-2; D uncertain. The germline gives CDR1 SGHTA, CDR2 FQGNSA. Deletions cut 5 bases from V and 6 bases from J, with 10 bases between. The CDR3 covers 13 residues. This chain's CDR3 is CASSRAEAGELFF. The CDR3 DNA follows: TGTGCCAGCAGCCGCGCTGAGGCCGGGGAGCTGTTTTTT.

The chain employs TRBV6-2 or TRBV6-3 and TRBJ2-7, with a possible D match to TRBD2 (6 bases). Germline assignment: CDR1 MNHEY and CDR2 SVGEGT. Deletions cut 6 bases from V and 3 bases from J, with 21 bases between. The CDR3 covers 16 residues. The CDR3 is CASSQDASVGLYEQYF. DNA of the CDR3: TGTGCCAGCAGCCAAGATGCTAGCGTAGGCCTCTACGAGCAGTACTTC.

The chain has TRBV19 and TRBJ2-1, with TRBD2 matching over 10 bases. Germline CDR1 and CDR2: LNHDA and SQIVND (reference sequence). The CDR3 has 17 amino acids. V lost 5 bases and J lost 4; bases outside the gene matches: 11. In DNA form, the CDR3 reads TGTGCCAGTAGTCTAACGACTAGCGGGTTACCGTACAATGAGCAGTTCTTC. It specifies CASSLTTSGLPYNEQFF.

This clone showed up just once. V is TRBV7-8 and J is TRBJ1-5, with 7 bases identical to TRBD1. This CDR3 region has 18 residues. Per germline, CDR1 SGHVS and CDR2 FQNEAQ. Trimming cost V 4 bases and J 0 bases; bases outside gene matches: 12. CDR3 sequence: CASSSGTVNSHSNQPQHF. DNA for the CDR3: TGTGCCAGCAGCTCCGGGACAGTCAACTCTCATAGCAATCAGCCCCAGCATTTT.

The gene calls are TRBV5-1 and TRBJ2-1, with D tentatively TRBD1 (6 bases). This CDR3 has 15 amino acids. Germline V CDR1 and CDR2: SGHRS, YFSETQ. Trimming took 2 bases from V and 4 from J, leaving 13 bases between them. As DNA, the CDR3 is TGCGCCAGCAGCTTAACAGGGTTTTTGTACAATGAGCAGTTCTTC. Translating it yields CASSLTGFLYNEQFF.

V usage is TRBV15 and J usage is TRBJ2-4, with a weak D call TRBD1 (6 bases). This CDR3 is built from 16 residues. Germline values: CDR1 LNHNV, CDR2 YYDKDF (reference sequence). V lost 0 bases, J lost 4 bases, and 13 bases lay in between. The CDR3 here is CATSRDVVGTKNIQYF. The CDR3 DNA reads as TGTGCCACCAGCAGAGATGTCGTAGGGACAAAAAACATTCAGTACTTC.

This chain joins TRBV6-4 and TRBJ1-2; 9 bases are shared with TRBD1. CDR3 length: 12 residues. The germline V gene has CDR1 MRHNA and CDR2 SNTAGT. V dropped 6 bases and J dropped 7; count of bases not matched to a gene: 3. For the CDR3, the DNA is TGTGCCAGCAGGGGACAGGGCGGTGGCTACACCTTC. It specifies CASRGQGGGYTF.

The chain recombines TRBV28 with TRBJ1-2; TRBD1 matches at 9 bases. Trimming at V came to 5 bases and at J to 4 bases, leaving 8 bases not matched to a gene. The length of the CDR3 is 15 residues. CDR1 is MDHEN, CDR2 SYDVKM, per germline. CDR3 region: CASSLEDRGTYGYTF. CDR3 DNA: TGTGCCAGCAGTCTAGAGGACAGGGGTACCTATGGCTACACCTTC.

V usage is TRBV19 and J usage is TRBJ2-7; 12 bases line up with TRBD1. The CDR3 spans 13 residues. Germline V gene sequence: CDR1 LNHDA, CDR2 SQIVND (reference sequence). After removal of 7 bases from V and 7 bases from J, the junction contained 5 bases not matched to a gene. The CDR3 nucleotides read TGTGCCAGTATGGGACAGGGGGCGTGGGAGCAGTACTTC. This codes for CASMGQGAWEQYF.

This chain links TRBV12-3 or TRBV12-4 with TRBJ1-5; D is perhaps TRBD1 (6 bases). This CDR3 is 13 amino acids long. Trimming left V 3 bases short and J 4 bases short, with 7 bases between. The CDR3 DNA is TGTGCCAGCAGTTTTACAGGGAATCAGCCCCAGCATTTT. This encodes CASSFTGNQPQHF.

The chain uses TRBV6-5 and TRBJ2-7; TRBD2 aligns across 7 bases. The CDR3 is made up of 15 amino acids. From germline, CDR1 is MNHEY and CDR2 SVGAGI. V lost 4 bases, J lost 2 bases, and 8 bases stayed unmatched. The CDR3 DNA sequence: TGTGCCAGCAGTTCTCGTCCAGCGGGACCCTACGAGCAGTACTTC. Its translation: CASSSRPAGPYEQYF.

This clone turned up a few times. J is TRBJ1-5 and V is TRBV7-9, with D tentatively TRBD1 (6 bases). Deletions cut 1 base from V and 3 bases from J, with 10 bases between. CDR3 length: 15 amino acids. Germline loops: CDR1 SEHNR, CDR2 FQNEAQ (reference sequence). The CDR3 DNA is TGTGCCAGCAGCTTAGACAGGGCCCTCAATCAGCCCCAGCATTTT. Translation gives CASSLDRALNQPQHF.

The J gene is TRBJ2-7, the V gene TRBV6-5; 9 bases are shared with TRBD2. Losses at the gene ends were 6 bases for V and 3 bases for J; bases not matched to a gene: 3. Germline V gene sequence: CDR1 MNHEY, CDR2 SVGAGI. This CDR3 spans 13 amino acids. The CDR3 loop reads CASRVAGVYEQYF. CDR3 in DNA: TGTGCCAGCAGGGTAGCGGGAGTCTACGAGCAGTACTTC.

This clone came up a few times. The chain has TRBV28 and TRBJ2-7, with 7 bases fitting TRBD1. Trimming took 7 bases from V and 7 from J; bases not matched to a gene: 7. Germline CDR1 is MDHEN and CDR2 is SYDVKM. The CDR3 runs to 12 residues. CDR3 amino acids: CASTLQGWEQYF. CDR3 nucleotides: TGTGCCAGCACCTTACAGGGGTGGGAGCAGTACTTC.

The chain employs TRBV3-1 (or the pseudogene TRBV3-2) and TRBJ2-1, with 9 nucleotides matching TRBD2. In germline, CDR1 is LGHDT, CDR2 YNNKEL (reference sequence). CDR3 length equals 18 residues. Losses at the gene ends were 1 base for V and 8 bases for J; bases not matched to a gene: 15. Here the CDR3 DNA reads TGTGCCAGCAGCCAAGCACGAGGTAGCGGGAGAGTAAACCATGAGCAGTTCTTC. It specifies CASSQARGSGRVNHEQFF.

The gene calls are TRBV5-6 and TRBJ2-1; perhaps TRBD1 as D (6 bases). The germline V gene has CDR1 SGHDT and CDR2 YYEEEE. Trimming took 6 bases from V and 0 from J, leaving 16 bases between them. The CDR3 length is 16 residues. CDR3 residues: CASILQGRSSYNEQFF. The CDR3 nucleotides are TGTGCCAGCATTTTACAGGGCCGGAGCTCCTACAATGAGCAGTTCTTC.

This clone was picked up one time. The chain is built from TRBV28 and TRBJ1-1; the D gene is possibly TRBD1 (6 bases). The CDR3 is 15 residues long. V was shortened by 5 bases and J by 0 bases, with 13 bases between the two germline ends. The germline CDR1 and CDR2 sequences are MDHEN and SYDVKM. CDR3 residues: CASSPGTLMNTEAFF. The CDR3 nucleotides read TGTGCCAGCAGTCCCGGGACACTTATGAACACTGAAGCTTTCTTT.

The chain recombines TRBV28 with TRBJ1-1; 8 bases match TRBD1. Germline loops: CDR1 MDHEN, CDR2 SYDVKM. V shed 7 bases, J shed 0 bases, and the junction held 4 bases outside the gene matches. CDR3 size: 14 residues. The CDR3 here is CASTRQGLNTEAFF. Here the CDR3 DNA reads TGTGCCAGCACGAGACAGGGGTTGAACACTGAAGCTTTCTTT.

This chain's CDR3 is CASKYGRGGTEAFF. CDR3 sequence (DNA): TGTGCCAGCAAATATGGCAGGGGCGGCACTGAAGCTTTCTTT. The genes are TRBV2 and TRBJ1-1; D is possibly TRBD1 (6 bases). Germline assignment: CDR1 SNHLY and CDR2 FYNNEI. V was trimmed by 7 bases and J by 4 bases, leaving 16 bases between them. This CDR3 is 14 amino acids long. The full variable domain, rest sourced from reference TRBV2 and TRBJ1-1, is EPEVTQTPSHQVTQMGQEVILRCVPISNHLYFYWYRQILGQKVEFLVSFYNNEISEKSEIFDDQFSVERPDGSNFTLKIRSTKLEDSAMYFCASKYGRGGTEAFFGQGTRLTVV.

In DNA form, the CDR3 reads TGCAGCGGTGCAGGGGGCCTGGACACTGAAGCTTTCTTT. This gives the protein CSGAGGLDTEAFF. The genes are TRBV29-1 and TRBJ1-1; the match to TRBD1 covers 8 bases. V shed 7 bases and J 3 bases; nucleotides not matched to a gene: 7. Germline CDR1 and CDR2: SQVTM and ANQGSEA. This CDR3 comprises 13 residues.

This chain joins TRBV28 and TRBJ2-7; 7 nucleotides match TRBD1. There are 14 residues in the CDR3. In germline, CDR1 is MDHEN, CDR2 SYDVKM. Trimming took 2 bases from V and 3 from J; bases not matched to a gene: 4. CDR3 protein: CASSLGYRGYEQYF. In DNA form, the CDR3 reads TGTGCCAGCAGTTTAGGGTACAGGGGCTACGAGCAGTACTTC.

The J gene is TRBJ1-1, the V gene TRBV29-1; 8 bases fit TRBD1. V shed 8 bases and J 1 base; nucleotides not matched to a gene: 9. The germline V gene encodes CDR1 SQVTM and CDR2 ANQGSEA. This CDR3 spans 14 amino acids. CDR3 DNA sequence: TGCAGCCTCACCCCCGGGACAGGGAACACTGAAGCTTTCTTT. This translates into CSLTPGTGNTEAFF.

The CDR3 DNA is TGTGCCAGCTCAAGGCAGGGGAAGTGGGAGCAGTACTTC. This codes for CASSRQGKWEQYF. V usage is TRBV6-5 and J usage is TRBJ2-7; weak D call: TRBD1 (6 bases). Germline-derived CDR1 and CDR2 are MNHEY and SVGAGI. This CDR3 is built from 13 residues. V was pared by 8 bases and J by 7 bases, with 18 bases between.